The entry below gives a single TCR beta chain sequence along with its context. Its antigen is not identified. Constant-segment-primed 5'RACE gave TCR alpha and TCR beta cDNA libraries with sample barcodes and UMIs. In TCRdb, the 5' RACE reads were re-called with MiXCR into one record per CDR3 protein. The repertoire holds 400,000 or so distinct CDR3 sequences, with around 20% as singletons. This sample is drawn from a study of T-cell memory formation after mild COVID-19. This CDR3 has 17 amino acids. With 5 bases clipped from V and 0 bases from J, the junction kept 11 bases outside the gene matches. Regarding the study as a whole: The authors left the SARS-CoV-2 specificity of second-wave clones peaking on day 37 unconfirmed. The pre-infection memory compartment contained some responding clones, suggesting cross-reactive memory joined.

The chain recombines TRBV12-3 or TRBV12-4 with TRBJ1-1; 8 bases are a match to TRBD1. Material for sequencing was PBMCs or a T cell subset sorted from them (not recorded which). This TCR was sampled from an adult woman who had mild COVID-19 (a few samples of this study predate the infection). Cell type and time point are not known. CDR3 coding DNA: TGTGCCAGCAGTAGGACAGGGATCCCCCTCATGAACACTGAAGCTTTCTTT. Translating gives CASSRTGIPLMNTEAFF.